Listed below are T cell receptor beta chains from one sample, sequenced in a study of CD8+CD57+ T cells in acquired aplastic anemia. TCRdb independently ran MiXCR on the reads; one entry per CDR3 protein. The table shows about 54,000 distinct CDR3 sequences, with 57% occurring only once. The source material was sorted CD4+, CD8+, or CD8+CD57+ T cells (not recorded which) from PBMCs. These receptors were taken from a human donor with aplastic anemia. Each CDR3 is given with its conserved first and last residue. A D gene is named only where the DNA matches it firmly. Rows may omit the clone size; those that give it use once, few, many or a size class.

J gene,clone size,V gene,D gene,CDR3 DNA,CDR3 protein
TRBJ2-1,NA,TRBV25-1,NA,TGTGCCAGCAGTGCAGCCGTGGGGGTTTCACAGTTCTTC,CASSAAVGVSQFF
TRBJ1-4,NA,TRBV10-3,NA,TGTGCCTCACGCCAGTCTACAACTAATGAAAAACTGTTTTTT,CASRQSTTNEKLFF
TRBJ2-7,NA,TRBV9,NA,TGTGCCAGCAGCGGTGGAGGGGTAGGCTACGAGCAGTACTTC,CASSGGGVGYEQYF
TRBJ1-5,NA,TRBV19,NA,TGTGCCAGTAGTATCGGGAGACAGCCCCAGCATTTT,CASSIGRQPQHF
TRBJ2-7,NA,TRBV12-3/TRBV12-4,TRBD1,TGTGCCAGCACCTTAGGGACAGTGTACGAGCAGTACTTC,CASTLGTVYEQYF
TRBJ2-5,many,TRBV7-9,TRBD1,TGTGCCAGCAGCTTAGCTTCGGCAGGGGGCGCGACCCAGTACTTC,CASSLASAGGATQYF
TRBJ1-4,few,TRBV3-1,NA,TGTGCCAGCAGCCAAGCTCAATGGGCAACTAATGAAAAACTGTTTTTT,CASSQAQWATNEKLFF
TRBJ1-1,many,TRBV5-8,NA,TGTGCCAACCCGGAGGGTCGGAACACTGAAGCTTTCTTT,CANPEGRNTEAFF
TRBJ2-7,few,TRBV10-3,TRBD1,TGTGCCATCAGCACAGGGGACAGGAGGTACGAGCAGTACTTC,CAISTGDRRYEQYF
TRBJ1-3,many,TRBV4-1,NA,TGCGCCAGCAGCTCGACAGCCTCTGGAAACACCATATATTTT,CASSSTASGNTIYF
TRBJ1-6,once,TRBV19,NA,TGTGCGTCGGGCAGGTTTAATTCACCCCTCCACTTT,CASGRFNSPLHF
TRBJ1-1,NA,TRBV18,NA,TGTGCCAGCTCACCAGCCTCAGTGGTTACTGAAGCTTTCTTT,CASSPASVVTEAFF
TRBJ1-2,NA,TRBV20-1,NA,TGCAGTGCCTCAGACAGTAACTATGGCTACACCTTC,CSASDSNYGYTF
TRBJ2-1,few,TRBV28,NA,TGTGCCAGCAATAAGGGTAAGGATGAGCAGTTCTTC,CASNKGKDEQFF
TRBJ2-1,NA,TRBV10-3,NA,TGTGCCACCACGTCCTCAGAGAGCTCCTACAATGAGCAGTTCTTC,CATTSSESSYNEQFF
TRBJ1-1,few,TRBV2,NA,TGTGCCAGCGCTGCGAGTGAAGCTTTCTTT,CASAASEAFF
TRBJ2-1,NA,TRBV7-6,NA,TGTGCCAGCAGCTTAGACTCTCCCTACAATGAGCAGTTCTTC,CASSLDSPYNEQFF